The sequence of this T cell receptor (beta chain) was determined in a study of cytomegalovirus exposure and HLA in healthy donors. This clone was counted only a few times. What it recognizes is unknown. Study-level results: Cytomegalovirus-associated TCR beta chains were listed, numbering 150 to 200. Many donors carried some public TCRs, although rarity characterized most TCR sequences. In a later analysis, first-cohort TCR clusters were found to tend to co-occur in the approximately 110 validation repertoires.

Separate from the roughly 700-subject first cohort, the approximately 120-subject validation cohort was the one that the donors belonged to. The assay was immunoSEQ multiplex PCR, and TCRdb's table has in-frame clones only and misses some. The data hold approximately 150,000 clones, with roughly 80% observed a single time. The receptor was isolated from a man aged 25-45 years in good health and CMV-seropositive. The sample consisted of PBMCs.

CDR3 bases: TGTGCCAGCAGTTACCGGCAGGGTGATTCACCCCTCCACTTT. Its translation is CASSYRQGDSPLHF. The rearrangement links TRBV6-5 to TRBJ1-6; D is possibly TRBD1 (5 bases). The germline CDR1 and CDR2 sequences are MNHEY and SVGAGI. V lost 2 bases, J lost 8 bases, and 10 bases lay in between. The CDR3 length is 14 residues.